The 26 T cell receptor beta chains below come from one sample, sequenced in a study of beta chain features in type 1 diabetes. The authors reverse transcribed all of the isolated RNA, so sequencing captured expressed TCRB transcripts. Repertoires were generated with immunoSEQ multiplex PCR, while TCRdb's copy carries only in-frame clones and drops some. The table has 130,000 to 150,000 clones, 6.9% seen once. The sample was central memory CD4+ T cells from blood. The source is a woman aged 30 to 39 in good health.

The table lists this clone with a few counts. The chain combines TRBV5-4 with TRBJ2-7; 7 bases are a match to TRBD2. Germline V gives CDR1 SGHNT, CDR2 YYREEE (reference sequence). The CDR3 runs 14 residues. V dropped 4 bases and J dropped 5; count of bases not matched to a gene: 9. The CDR3 DNA follows: TGTGCCAGCAGCCCCAACGGGCTAGCGGACGAGCAGTACTTC. It encodes CASSPNGLADEQYF.

In this sample, this clone turned up a few times. This chain joins TRBV29-1 and TRBJ2-2; weak D call: TRBD1 (6 bases). CDR1 and CDR2 (germline): SQVTM, ANQGSEA. The CDR3 contains 16 residues. Between the trimmed V and J ends, which lost 3 bases and 4 bases, there was a span of 18 bases. For the CDR3, the DNA is TGCAGCGTTGAGAGTGGTGGCAGGGGTGTCACCGGGGAGCTGTTTTTT. This sequence encodes CSVESGGRGVTGELFF.

This clone was observed a few times. The rearrangement uses TRBV7-3 and TRBJ2-1, with TRBD2 matching over 9 bases. V was clipped by 2 bases and J by 10 bases; unmatched bases: 6. Germline CDR1 reads SGHTA; CDR2 reads FQGTGA. The CDR3 spans 14 residues. The DNA of the CDR3 is TGTGCCAGCAGCTTAGGGACTAGCTACACGGAGCAGTTCTTC. Protein: CASSLGTSYTEQFF.

The CDR3 region is CASSPFDTRGGEQYF. The CDR3, as DNA: TGTGCCAGCTCACCATTTGACACTCGCGGGGGCGAGCAGTACTTC. V gene TRBV18 combines with J gene TRBJ2-7; 7 nucleotides line up with TRBD2. CDR3 length equals 15 residues. V lost 2 bases to trimming and J lost 6 bases; unmatched junction nucleotides: 10. Germline-derived CDR1 and CDR2 are KGHSH and LQKENI.

V is TRBV5-1 and J is TRBJ2-3, with D perhaps TRBD2 (6 bases). Trimming removed 3 bases from V and 2 bases from J, with 10 bases in between. Germline CDR1 SGHRS, CDR2 YFSETQ. This CDR3 is built from 14 residues. CDR3 nucleotides: TGCGCCAGCAGCTCCGGACTACTCACAGATACGCAGTATTTT. Protein product: CASSSGLLTDTQYF.

In its sample, this clone was seen a few times. The chain combines TRBV7-3 with TRBJ2-1; possibly TRBD2 for D (6 bases). From germline, CDR1 is SGHTA and CDR2 FQGTGA. CDR3 length: 13 residues. V was cut by 6 bases and J by 15 bases, with 21 bases left in between. CDR3 coding DNA: TGTGCCAGCAGGGTCGAGTGGGAGGAACGTCTGTTCTTC. It is translated as CASRVEWEERLFF.

About this clone itself: Within the sample, other DNA sequences also encode this same CDR3. The V call is TRBV7-2, the J call TRBJ2-3, with 9 bases fitting TRBD1. After removal of 3 bases from V and 6 bases from J, the junction contained 7 bases not matched to a gene. The CDR3 is 15 residues long. Germline loops: CDR1 SGHTA, CDR2 FQGNSA. The CDR3, as DNA: TGTGCCAGCAGCTTGAGGACAGGGGAGGGGGATACGCAGTATTTT. Its translation: CASSLRTGEGDTQYF.

This clone has a count of ten or more. The chain uses TRBV7-9 and TRBJ2-1; 11 nucleotides agree with TRBD2. The junction had 6 bases not matched to a gene; V was cut back by 1 base and J by 4 bases. The CDR3 length is 17 residues. In germline, CDR1 is SEHNR, CDR2 FQNEAQ (reference sequence). Here the CDR3 reads CASSLVASGRTYNEQFF. In DNA form, the CDR3 reads TGTGCCAGCAGCTTAGTGGCTAGCGGGAGGACTTACAATGAGCAGTTCTTC.

This clone occurred a few times. The genes are TRBV4-3 and TRBJ2-7, with 9 bases matching TRBD1. Germline assignment: CDR1 LGHNA and CDR2 YSLEER. This CDR3 spans 15 amino acids. Trimming cost V 0 bases and J 5 bases; bases outside gene matches: 5. The CDR3 region has the DNA TGCGCCAGCAGCCAAGATACAGGGGGCTGGAACGAGCAGTACTTC. It codes for CASSQDTGGWNEQYF.

A few counts support this clone. The chain couples TRBV18 to TRBJ2-3; 7 bases fit TRBD1. V was pared by 6 bases and J by 0 bases, with 6 bases of the junction left unmatched. CDR1 and CDR2 (germline): KGHSH, LQKENI. The CDR3 runs to 15 residues. In DNA form, the CDR3 reads TGTGCCAGCTCCCGGGACAGATCTAGCACAGATACGCAGTATTTT. Protein product: CASSRDRSSTDTQYF. Variable domain in full (rest from reference TRBV18 and TRBJ2-3): NAGVMQNPRHLVRRRGQEARLRCSPMKGHSHVYWYRQLPEEGLKFMVYLQKENIIDESGMPKERFSAEFPKEGPSILRIQQVVRGDSAAYFCASSRDRSSTDTQYFGPGTRLTVL.

This CDR3 reads CASTGLAGDGGTDTQYF. DNA of the CDR3: TGTGCCAGCACGGGACTAGCGGGAGATGGGGGCACAGATACGCAGTATTTT. This rearrangement joins TRBV28 to TRBJ2-3; 14 bases agree with TRBD2. The V segment lost 7 bases and the J segment 1 base; nucleotides outside the gene matches: 7. The CDR3 consists of 17 residues. Germline CDR1 and CDR2: MDHEN and SYDVKM.

The sample holds a few counts of this clone. The chain uses TRBV18 and TRBJ2-3, with 8 bases identical to TRBD1. The CDR3 sequence is 16 residues long. CDR1 KGHSH and CDR2 LQKENI come from the germline V gene. The junction had 7 bases not matched to a gene; V was cut back by 2 bases and J by 3 bases. DNA for the CDR3: TGTGCCAGCTCACCAGGACAGGGAGAGGGTACAGATACGCAGTATTTT. It yields the protein CASSPGQGEGTDTQYF.

This chain links TRBV7-9 with TRBJ2-5; maybe TRBD1 (6 bases). The CDR3 covers 15 residues. CDR1 SEHNR and CDR2 FQNEAQ come from the germline V gene (reference sequence). Trimming pared 0 bases from V and 5 bases from J, leaving 13 bases between. CDR3 protein: CASSLATTGWETQYF. For the CDR3, the DNA is TGTGCCAGCAGCTTAGCGACCACAGGGTGGGAGACCCAGTACTTC.

This clone occurred a few times. V is TRBV5-1 and J is TRBJ2-1, with 16 positions matching TRBD2. CDR3 length: 17 amino acids. V shed 4 bases and J 10 bases; nucleotides not matched to a gene: 11. The germline V gene encodes CDR1 SGHRS and CDR2 YFSETQ. CDR3 bases: TGCGCCAGCAGCCCCTTGGCGGGGACTAGCGGGAGGGGAGAGCAGTTCTTC. Amino acids: CASSPLAGTSGRGEQFF.

V usage is TRBV29-1 and J usage is TRBJ2-2; 8 nucleotides match TRBD1. Germline CDR1 and CDR2: SQVTM and ANQGSEA. The CDR3 is made up of 17 amino acids. V shed 1 base, J shed 5 bases, and the junction held 12 bases outside the gene matches. The CDR3 spells CSVEGWLNRGKTGELFF. Written as DNA, the CDR3 is TGCAGCGTTGAAGGCTGGCTAAACAGGGGGAAGACCGGGGAGCTGTTTTTT.

This clone has a handful of counts. The rearrangement links TRBV19 to TRBJ1-5; D may be TRBD1 (5 bases). Trimming shortened V by 7 bases and J by 5 bases, and 15 bases separated the two germline ends. Germline assignment: CDR1 LNHDA and CDR2 SQIVND (reference sequence). The CDR3 has 14 amino acids. CDR3 loop: CASTQRGGDQPQHF. The CDR3 nucleotides read TGTGCCAGTACCCAGCGGGGCGGGGATCAGCCCCAGCATTTT.

This clone was seen ten or more times. The chain carries TRBV18 and TRBJ1-2; 9 nucleotides match TRBD1. J gave up 0 bases and V 3 bases, and 5 bases lay outside the gene matches. Germline V CDR1 and CDR2: KGHSH, LQKENI. CDR3 size: 16 residues. In nucleotides, the CDR3 is TGTGCCAGCTCACCGGGACAGGGAATGACTAACTATGGCTACACCTTC. It codes for CASSPGQGMTNYGYTF. Based on the CDR3 plus reference TRBV18 and TRBJ1-2, the full variable domain is NAGVMQNPRHLVRRRGQEARLRCSPMKGHSHVYWYRQLPEEGLKFMVYLQKENIIDESGMPKERFSAEFPKEGPSILRIQQVVRGDSAAYFCASSPGQGMTNYGYTFGSGTRLTVV.

The table lists this clone with a few counts. The rearrangement uses TRBV6-5 and TRBJ1-1, with D unresolved. The length of the CDR3 is 13 residues. Trimming pared 2 bases from V and 0 bases from J, leaving 4 bases between. Germline values: CDR1 MNHEY, CDR2 SVGAGI. The CDR3 region is CASSYTVNTEAFF. DNA for the CDR3: TGTGCCAGCAGTTACACGGTGAACACTGAAGCTTTCTTT.

CDR3 coding DNA: TGTGCCAGCAGCCTAAATTTCGGAGAGACCCAGTACTTC. Translating gives CASSLNFGETQYF. This chain links TRBV7-2 with TRBJ2-5; D unclear. Germline V gene lookup returns CDR1 SGHTA and CDR2 FQGNSA. V lost 5 bases and J 4 bases, leaving 11 bases between the germline ends. CDR3 length equals 13 residues.

This clone was seen a handful of times. The V call is TRBV6-1, the J call TRBJ1-3; 7 bases map to TRBD1. The CDR3 extends over 19 amino acids. Germline CDR1 MNHNS, CDR2 SASEGT. The junction had 12 bases not matched to a gene; V was cut back by 1 base and J by 0 bases. CDR3 loop: CASSEGASQGLSSGNTIYF. The CDR3 nucleotides read TGTGCCAGCAGTGAAGGGGCTTCACAGGGGCTGAGCTCTGGAAACACCATATATTTT.

The chain has TRBV7-3 and TRBJ2-5; 7 nucleotides line up with TRBD1. The CDR3 is made up of 15 amino acids. Germline V gene lookup returns CDR1 SGHTA and CDR2 FQGTGA. V trimming: 5 bases; J trimming: 2 bases; junction bases outside the gene matches: 8. The CDR3 protein is CASSLVPGQQETQYF. In DNA form, the CDR3 reads TGTGCCAGCAGCCTAGTCCCGGGACAGCAAGAGACCCAGTACTTC.

This clone was detected a few times. V is TRBV4-2 and J is TRBJ2-5, with TRBD2 identical over 8 bases. Germline assignment: CDR1 LGHNA and CDR2 YNFKEQ. This CDR3 region has 16 residues. V trimming: 1 base; J trimming: 4 bases; junction bases outside the gene matches: 8. The CDR3 region has the DNA TGTGCCAGCAGCCAAGTCAGTAGCGGGACTGGAGAGACCCAGTACTTC. Protein sequence: CASSQVSSGTGETQYF.

The gene calls are TRBV6-5 and TRBJ2-3, with D possibly TRBD2 on 5 matching bases. The CDR3 totals 15 residues. V was cut by 6 bases and J by 2 bases, with 15 bases left in between. CDR1 is MNHEY and CDR2 is SVGAGI in the germline V gene. CDR3 amino acids: CASSPRGLHTDTQYF. DNA of the CDR3: TGTGCCAGCAGCCCCCGGGGTCTCCACACAGATACGCAGTATTTT.

This clone was recorded many times. The chain carries TRBV30 and TRBJ2-3, with D perhaps TRBD2 (6 bases). The CDR3 spans 16 residues. Trimming removed 0 bases at V and 4 bases at J, with 17 bases between. Germline CDR1 and CDR2: GTSNPN and SVGIG (reference sequence). Here the CDR3 DNA reads TGTGCCTGGAGTGTACCGACTAGAGGGCTTGCAGATACGCAGTATTTT. It translates to CAWSVPTRGLADTQYF.

In its sample, this clone was seen many times. This chain links TRBV7-2 with TRBJ2-3; no clear D. This CDR3 region has 14 residues. V dropped 4 bases and J dropped 0 bases, with 8 bases sitting between them. Looked up from germline, CDR1 is SGHTA and CDR2 is FQGNSA. CDR3 amino acids: CASSSGESTDTQYF. CDR3 DNA: TGTGCCAGCAGCTCCGGAGAAAGCACAGATACGCAGTATTTT.

This clone turned up a few times. The V gene is TRBV7-8, the J gene TRBJ2-1, with 13 bases fitting TRBD2. The germline V gene has CDR1 SGHVS and CDR2 FQNEAQ. V lost 5 bases to trimming and J lost 9 bases; unmatched junction nucleotides: 16. The CDR3 sequence is 18 residues long. The CDR3 bases are TGTGCCAGCAGCCCTATGGGGAAACTAGCGGGAGGGCGGCTTGAGCAGTTCTTC. Its translation is CASSPMGKLAGGRLEQFF.